Detailed here is one T cell receptor beta chain. TCRdb fed the RT-PCR reads into MiXCR, producing one record per CDR3 protein. The sample yields approximately 160,000 distinct CDR3 sequences, about 24% seen once. This CDR3 comprises 14 residues. Trimming pared 3 bases from V and 2 bases from J, leaving 13 bases between. Germline lookup yields CDR1 SQVTM and CDR2 ANQGSEA. This sample is drawn from a study of patients and donors after allogeneic stem cell transplantation. This clonotype originated in a human donor who was either an allogeneic HSCT recipient or a stem cell or donor lymphocyte infusion donor (not recorded which). It is not recorded whose cells these are; they may come from a transplant donor. The sequencing sample was made of blood, either unsorted or a sorted T cell fraction (not recorded which). The V and J genes are TRBV29-1 and TRBJ1-2; maybe TRBD1 (5 bases). CDR3 in DNA: TGCAGCGTTGATGACAGAGCTAGCAACTATGGCTACACCTTC. Amino acids: CSVDDRASNYGYTF.